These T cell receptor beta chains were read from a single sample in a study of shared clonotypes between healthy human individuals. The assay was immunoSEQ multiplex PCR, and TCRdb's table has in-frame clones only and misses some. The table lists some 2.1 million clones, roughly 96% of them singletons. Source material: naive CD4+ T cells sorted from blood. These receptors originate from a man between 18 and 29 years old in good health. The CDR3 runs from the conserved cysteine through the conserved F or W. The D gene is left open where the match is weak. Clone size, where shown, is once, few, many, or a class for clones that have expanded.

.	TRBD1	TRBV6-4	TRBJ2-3	CASSQNPGQGAPDTQYF	TGTGCCAGCAGCCAGAACCCGGGACAGGGGGCGCCGGATACGCAGTATTTT
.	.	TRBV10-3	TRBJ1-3	CAISESRQVGNTIYF	TGTGCCATCAGTGAGTCGCGGCAGGTTGGAAACACCATATATTTT
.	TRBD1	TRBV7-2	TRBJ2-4	CASSADAGQGWGNIQYF	TGTGCCAGCTCCGCAGATGCAGGACAGGGGTGGGGAAACATTCAGTACTTC
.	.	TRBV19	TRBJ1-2	CASSPAYGYTF	TGTGCCAGTAGTCCGGCCTATGGCTACACCTTC
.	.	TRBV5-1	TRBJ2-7	CASSPPGRGSNYEQYF	TGCGCCAGCAGCCCCCCAGGTAGGGGGTCGAACTACGAGCAGTACTTC
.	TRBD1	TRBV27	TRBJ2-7	CASRGQGTYEQYF	TGTGCCAGCAGAGGACAGGGAACCTACGAGCAGTACTTC
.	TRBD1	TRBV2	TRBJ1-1	CASSSDRAYTEAFF	TGTGCCAGCAGTTCGGACAGGGCCTACACTGAAGCTTTCTTT
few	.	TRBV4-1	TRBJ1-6	CASSQPYNSPLHF	TGCGCCAGCAGCCAACCCTATAATTCACCCCTCCACTTT
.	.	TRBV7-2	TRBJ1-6	CASSLARAPNSPLHF	TGTGCCAGCAGCTTAGCGCGGGCCCCTAATTCACCCCTCCACTTT
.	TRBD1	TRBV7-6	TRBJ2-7	CASSPGQGLGEQYF	TGTGCCAGCAGCCCCGGACAGGGGTTGGGAGAGCAGTACTTC
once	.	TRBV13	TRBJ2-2	CASSLPPTALDTGELFF	TGTGCCAGCAGCTTACCCCCCACAGCCCTGGACACCGGGGAGCTGTTTTTT
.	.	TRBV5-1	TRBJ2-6	CASRAQGSGANVLTF	TGCGCCAGCAGGGCCCAGGGCTCTGGGGCCAACGTCCTGACTTTC
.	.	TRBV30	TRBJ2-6	CAWSVRSGANVLTF	TGTGCCTGGAGTGTTCGGTCTGGGGCCAACGTCCTGACTTTC
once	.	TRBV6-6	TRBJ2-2	CASSLGGQLGELFF	TGTGCCAGCAGTTTGGGGGGGCAGCTCGGGGAGCTGTTTTTT
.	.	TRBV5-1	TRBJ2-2	CASSLTETGELFF	TGCGCCAGCAGCTTGACAGAAACCGGGGAGCTGTTTTTT
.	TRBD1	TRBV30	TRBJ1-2	CAWSVDRINYGYTF	TGTGCCTGGAGTGTGGACAGGATCAACTATGGCTACACCTTC
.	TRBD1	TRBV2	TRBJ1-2	CASIPEGQGAPGYTF	TGTGCCAGCATTCCCGAAGGGCAGGGGGCGCCTGGCTACACCTTC
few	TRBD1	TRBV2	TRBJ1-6	CASSDQQGANNSPLHF	TGTGCCAGCAGTGATCAACAGGGGGCGAATAATTCACCCCTCCACTTT
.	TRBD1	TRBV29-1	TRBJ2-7	CSVEGTGQPYEQYF	TGCAGCGTTGAAGGGACGGGACAGCCCTACGAGCAGTACTTC
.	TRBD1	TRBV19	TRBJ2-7	CASGTDNYEQYF	TGTGCCAGTGGGACAGACAACTACGAGCAGTACTTC
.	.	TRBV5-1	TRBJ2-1	CASSLGGARDNEQFF	TGCGCCAGCAGCTTAGGAGGGGCCCGCGACAATGAGCAGTTCTTC
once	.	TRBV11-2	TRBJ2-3	CASSSRLITDTQYF	TGTGCCAGCAGCTCCCGCCTAATCACAGATACGCAGTATTTT
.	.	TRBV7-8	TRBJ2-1	CASSFSPNNEQFF	TGTGCCAGCAGCTTTAGCCCCAACAATGAGCAGTTCTTC
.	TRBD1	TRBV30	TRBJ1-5	CAWGRDRGNNDNQPQHF	TGTGCCTGGGGAAGGGACAGGGGAAATAATGACAATCAGCCCCAGCATTTT
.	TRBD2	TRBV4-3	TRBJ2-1	CASSQEGLAGGQGNEQFF	TGCGCCAGCAGCCAAGAGGGACTAGCGGGAGGGCAAGGCAATGAGCAGTTCTTC
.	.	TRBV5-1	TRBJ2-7	CASSSNGLYEQYF	TGCGCCAGCAGCTCAAACGGACTATACGAGCAGTACTTC
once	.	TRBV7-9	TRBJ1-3	CASSLRQGRENTIYF	TGTGCCAGCAGCTTAAGGCAGGGGCGGGAAAACACCATATATTTT
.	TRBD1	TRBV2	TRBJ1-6	CASRLTGGLSPLHF	TGTGCCAGCAGACTCACAGGGGGCCTCTCACCCCTCCACTTT
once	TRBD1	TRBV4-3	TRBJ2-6	CASSPNSGQGDSGANVPTF	TGCGCCAGCAGCCCGAACTCCGGACAGGGGGATTCAGGGGCCAACGTCCCGACTTTC
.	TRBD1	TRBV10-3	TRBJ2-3	CAISNGDRGTDTQYF	TGTGCCATCAGTAACGGGGACAGGGGCACAGATACGCAGTATTTT
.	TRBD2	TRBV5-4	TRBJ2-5	CASSLNPIAGVGGTQYF	TGTGCCAGCAGCTTGAATCCTATAGCGGGAGTAGGGGGGACCCAGTACTTC
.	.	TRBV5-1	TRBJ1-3	CASSLEGRGGNTIYF	TGCGCCAGCAGCTTGGAGGGGCGAGGAGGAAACACCATATATTTT
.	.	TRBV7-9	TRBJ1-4	CASTRRTIDEKLFF	TGTGCCAGCACCCGACGGACGATCGATGAAAAACTGTTTTTT
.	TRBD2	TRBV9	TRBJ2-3	CASSVDSGGRKGTQYF	TGTGCCAGCAGCGTAGATTCGGGGGGGCGGAAAGGTACGCAGTATTTT
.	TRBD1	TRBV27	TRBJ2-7	CASSLKGQGLYEQYF	TGTGCCAGCAGTTTAAAGGGACAGGGGCTCTACGAGCAGTACTTC
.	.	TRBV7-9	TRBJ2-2	CASSLGVTDTGELFF	TGTGCCAGCAGCTTAGGGGTGACGGACACCGGGGAGCTGTTTTTT
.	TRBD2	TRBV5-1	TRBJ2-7	CASSPKGAGVVPNYEQYF	TGCGCCAGCAGCCCCAAGGGTGCGGGAGTAGTCCCTAACTACGAGCAGTACTTC
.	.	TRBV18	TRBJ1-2	CASSPSGPNYGYTF	TGTGCCAGCTCACCTTCGGGACCAAACTATGGCTACACCTTC
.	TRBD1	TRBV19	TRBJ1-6	CASRPGQGDSPLHF	TGTGCCAGTAGGCCGGGACAGGGGGATTCACCCCTCCACTTT
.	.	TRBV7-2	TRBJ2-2	CASSLVDGGTGELFF	TGTGCCAGCAGCTTAGTTGATGGAGGGACCGGGGAGCTGTTTTTT
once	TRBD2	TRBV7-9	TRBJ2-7	CASSSGLAGVEQYF	TGTGCCAGCAGCTCGGGACTAGCGGGAGTTGAGCAGTACTTC
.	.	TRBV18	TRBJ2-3	CASSPRTDGGTDTQYF	TGTGCCAGCTCACCACGTACAGACGGTGGAACAGATACGCAGTATTTT
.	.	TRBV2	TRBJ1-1	CASSGRTANTEAFF	TGTGCCAGCAGTGGGAGGACGGCGAACACTGAAGCTTTCTTT
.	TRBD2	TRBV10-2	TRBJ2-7	CASRMTSGELYEQYF	TGCGCCAGCAGGATGACTAGCGGAGAGCTGTACGAGCAGTACTTC
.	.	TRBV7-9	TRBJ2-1	CASSSGGPRHNNEQFF	TGTGCCAGCAGCTCGGGTGGACCCAGACACAACAATGAGCAGTTCTTC